This T cell receptor beta chain was obtained from a study of shared clonotypes between healthy human individuals. Looked up from germline, CDR1 is MNHNS and CDR2 is SASEGT. V shed 0 bases, J shed 2 bases, and the junction held 3 bases outside the gene matches. There are 16 residues in the CDR3. Turning to this clone: What it binds is not known.

Regarding the study as a whole: A handful of donors shared approximately 5% of their naive CD4 clonotypes.

How the authors handled the data: ImmunoSEQ yielded junction-only sequences lacking quality scores, so filtering differed. Sequencing was performed with immunoSEQ multiplex PCR; in TCRdb, only in-frame clones are kept and a portion is missing. V and J calls plus clone size are reproduced from that table; the DNA served to infer D and trimming. The profile shows some 2,000,000 clones, 95% of them singletons. The sample comprised naive CD4+ T cells sorted from blood. Subset here: CD45RA+ positively selected. The rearrangement uses TRBV6-1 and TRBJ2-7; 11 bases are shared with TRBD2. The sequence was obtained from a young man in good health. CDR3 residues: CASSEASTSGTYEQYF. CDR3 nucleotides: TGTGCCAGCAGTGAAGCTTCGACTAGCGGGACCTACGAGCAGTACTTC.